This is a list of T cell receptor beta chains from one sample in a study of shared T cell receptors in the human thymus. Some clones are missing from TCRdb's copy, which holds only in-frame ones; the method was immunoSEQ multiplex PCR. The data contain roughly 710,000 clones, roughly 88% of them seen just once; the ten biggest clones take up over 0.008%. This sample also belongs to another study, concerning human thymus T cells.

The sequenced sample was thymocytes. These receptors all stem from a girl under two years old with a congenital heart defect. The conserved cysteine and the conserved F or W are not part of the CDR3 here. The order of the fields is J gene, V gene, CDR3 protein.

j_call: TRBJ1-1
v_call: TRBV11-1
cdr3_aa: ASSSLQGSEAF

j_call: TRBJ1-6
v_call: TRBV27
cdr3_aa: ASSPNLGTGVQSPLH

j_call: TRBJ1-6
v_call: TRBV27
cdr3_aa: ASSSTGISYNSPLH

j_call: TRBJ2-2
v_call: TRBV5-8
cdr3_aa: ASSLAGKSSGGQNTGELF

j_call: TRBJ2-3
v_call: TRBV4-3
cdr3_aa: ASSQELAGGSTDTQY

j_call: TRBJ2-3
v_call: TRBV5-1
cdr3_aa: ASSSGGATDTQY

j_call: TRBJ2-2
v_call: TRBV5-5
cdr3_aa: ASSMLQGPSGTGELF

j_call: TRBJ2-7
v_call: TRBV11-2
cdr3_aa: ASSSAGQGAYEQY

j_call: TRBJ1-1
v_call: TRBV18
cdr3_aa: ASSPRGASPLAF

j_call: TRBJ1-5
v_call: TRBV18
cdr3_aa: ASSPLGFNQPQH

j_call: TRBJ2-7
v_call: TRBV7-9
cdr3_aa: ASSFKGHTYEQY

j_call: TRBJ2-1
v_call: TRBV5-1
cdr3_aa: ASSLGDRVSYNEQF

j_call: TRBJ2-3
v_call: TRBV2
cdr3_aa: ASMRGSVRGGRTDTQY

j_call: TRBJ2-3
v_call: TRBV28
cdr3_aa: ASSLQAADPTDTQY

j_call: TRBJ2-1
v_call: TRBV4-3
cdr3_aa: ASSALAASSYNEQF

j_call: TRBJ1-1
v_call: TRBV11-2
cdr3_aa: ASRLHLGALNTEAF

j_call: TRBJ2-1
v_call: TRBV7-9
cdr3_aa: ASRLTGVNEQF

j_call: TRBJ1-1
v_call: TRBV9
cdr3_aa: ASSVGNYETGDTEAF

j_call: TRBJ2-3
v_call: TRBV10-3
cdr3_aa: AISLGLGTDTQY

j_call: TRBJ2-2
v_call: TRBV19
cdr3_aa: ASSPVPGQLNTGELF

j_call: TRBJ2-3
v_call: TRBV20-1
cdr3_aa: SAGRTDTQY

j_call: TRBJ1-5
v_call: TRBV2
cdr3_aa: ASSERSRGSPSSNQPQH

j_call: TRBJ2-5
v_call: TRBV5-4
cdr3_aa: ASSLVTGTGVLPQETQY

j_call: TRBJ2-7
v_call: TRBV27
cdr3_aa: ASSPWGLAWVEQY

j_call: TRBJ1-4
v_call: TRBV5-1
cdr3_aa: ASSLGRVVYTTNEKLF

j_call: TRBJ1-1
v_call: TRBV6-6
cdr3_aa: ASSYSDTPSMAF

j_call: TRBJ1-1
v_call: TRBV6-5
cdr3_aa: ATGRGKEAEAF

j_call: TRBJ2-2
v_call: TRBV27
cdr3_aa: ASSLTLAGANTGELF

j_call: TRBJ2-1
v_call: TRBV9
cdr3_aa: ASSVGAGWRGGNEQF